Each of the 23 T cell receptor beta chains below was sequenced from the same sample in a study of T cell responses to AZD1222 COVID-19 vaccine. Here immunoSEQ multiplex PCR was the method, and the copy in TCRdb shows in-frame clones only, minus some. This sample has about 110,000 clones, with approximately 88% found just once. Sequenced material: peripheral blood, taken on day 0 of MenACWY control vaccination. The receptors shown here come from an adult in good health.

This clone appeared a single time. The CDR3, as DNA: TGTGCCAGCAGCATACGGACGGAGACTGGCTATGGCTACACCTTC. Residues: CASSIRTETGYGYTF. The gene calls are TRBV21-1 and TRBJ1-2. TRBV21-1 is marked as a pseudogene. The CDR3 runs to 15 residues.

The chain carries TRBV5-1 and TRBJ1-1; D is unresolved. The ends were cut back, 0 bases at V and 1 base at J, with 13 bases in the middle. The CDR3 is 16 amino acids. The V gene's germline CDR1 is SGHRS and CDR2 YFSETQ. CDR3 sequence reads: CASSLEAGIRNTEAFF. The CDR3 nucleotides read TGCGCCAGCAGCTTGGAGGCAGGCATAAGGAACACTGAAGCTTTCTTT.

The chain joins TRBV7-2 to TRBJ2-5, with 8 bases identical to TRBD1. J lost 7 bases, V lost 5 bases, and 3 bases had no gene match. This CDR3 region has 12 residues. Germline loops: CDR1 SGHTA, CDR2 FQGNSA. The DNA of the CDR3 is TGTGCCAGCAGCCCACAGGGGGTGACCCAGTACTTC. Encoded protein: CASSPQGVTQYF.

In its sample, this clone was seen once. The chain links TRBV7-2 to TRBJ2-5; D not certain. Germline assignment: CDR1 SGHTA and CDR2 FQGNSA. This CDR3 is built from 15 residues. Trimming took off 7 bases at V and 5 bases at J, with 20 bases between the two ends. CDR3 coding DNA: TGTGCCAGCACCGTGGTCGTTGGGCCCGAGGAGACCCAGTACTTC. Its translation: CASTVVVGPEETQYF. The full variable domain, in which reference TRBV7-2 and TRBJ2-5 provide the parts outside the CDR3, is GAGVSQSPSNKVTEKGKDVELRCDPISGHTALYWYRQSLGQGLEFLIYFQGNSAPDKSGLPSDRFSAERTGGSVSTLTIQRTQQEDSAVYLCASTVVVGPEETQYFGPGTRLLVL.

The genes are TRBV4-3 and TRBJ2-2; tentatively, D is TRBD1 (5 bases). Looked up from germline, CDR1 is LGHNA and CDR2 is YSLEER. The germline V and J ends were trimmed by 0 bases and 6 bases, with 26 bases remaining between them. The CDR3 is 20 residues long. CDR3 nucleotide sequence: TGCGCCAGCAGCCAAGAACAGACGGCAGGGCCCACCTTTGGAGCCGGGGAGCTGTTTTTT. Protein sequence: CASSQEQTAGPTFGAGELFF.

This clone was seen only a few times. This chain connects TRBV28 to TRBJ1-5, with 7 bases that match TRBD1. The CDR3 loop spans 15 amino acids. J was trimmed by 5 bases and V by 6 bases; bases with no gene match: 10. CDR1 and CDR2 (germline): MDHEN, SYDVKM. CDR3 residues: CASRVAGGDHQPQHF. DNA for the CDR3: TGTGCCAGCAGGGTGGCAGGGGGGGACCATCAGCCCCAGCATTTT.

The chain carries TRBV4-2 and TRBJ2-3; 11 bases line up with TRBD2. Trimming took 3 bases from V and 4 from J; bases not matched to a gene: 9. Germline V gives CDR1 LGHNA, CDR2 YNFKEQ. The CDR3 contains 17 residues. CDR3 in DNA: TGTGCCAGCAGCCAGCCACTAGCGGGGGAAGTCTCAGATACGCAGTATTTT. It yields the protein CASSQPLAGEVSDTQYF.

DNA of the CDR3: TGTGCCAGCAGTGAAATGGGCAGGGGGCGGAAGCCCCAGCATTTT. Translating it yields CASSEMGRGRKPQHF. The genes are TRBV2 and TRBJ1-5; the match to TRBD1 covers 8 bases. CDR1 is SNHLY, CDR2 FYNNEI, per germline. The CDR3 covers 15 residues. V lost 2 bases, J lost 8 bases, and 8 bases stayed unmatched.

The chain recombines TRBV25-1 with TRBJ1-1; D unresolved. The CDR3 runs to 13 residues. V lost 1 base to trimming and J lost 1 base, with 4 bases between them. Germline V gene data show CDR1 as MGHDK and CDR2 as SYGVNS. The CDR3, as DNA: TGTGCCAGCAGTGAATTAGGGAACACTGAAGCTTTCTTT. This encodes CASSELGNTEAFF. Based on the CDR3 plus reference TRBV25-1 and TRBJ1-1, the full variable domain is EADIYQTPRYLVIGTGKKITLECSQTMGHDKMYWYQQDPGMELHLIHYSYGVNSTEKGDLSSESTVSRIRTEHFPLTLESARPSHTSQYLCASSELGNTEAFFGQGTRLTVV.

The chain links TRBV11-2 to TRBJ1-3; D unclear. CDR1 and CDR2 (germline): SGHAT, FQNNGV. The V end was cut by 4 bases, the J end by 0 bases, with 7 bases between. The CDR3 runs to 14 residues. The CDR3 reads CASSSVTSGNTIYF. In nucleotides, the CDR3 is TGTGCCAGCAGCTCGGTGACCTCTGGAAACACCATATATTTT.

This chain uses TRBV6-5 with TRBJ1-1, with D possibly being TRBD1 (5 bases). CDR1 and CDR2 (germline): MNHEY, SVGAGI. V dropped 7 bases and J dropped 5 bases, with 11 bases sitting between them. This CDR3 comprises 12 residues. The CDR3 DNA reads as TGTGCCAGCATTACGACAGCGACTGAAGCTTTCTTT. Translating gives CASITTATEAFF.

This chain connects TRBV30 to TRBJ1-1, with unresolved D. CDR1 is GTSNPN, CDR2 SVGIG, per germline (reference sequence). The CDR3 length is 11 residues. The ends were cut back, 3 bases at V and 1 base at J, with 3 bases in the middle. CDR3 sequence reads: CAWRGNTEAFF. In DNA form, the CDR3 reads TGTGCCTGGAGAGGGAACACTGAAGCTTTCTTT.

The chain uses TRBV28 and TRBJ1-2; unclear D gene. Germline lookup yields CDR1 MDHEN and CDR2 SYDVKM. Trimming took 3 bases from V and 7 from J, leaving 18 bases between them. CDR3 length equals 15 residues. The DNA of the CDR3 is TGTGCCAGCAGTTTGCGTAGGGCGCAGTGGTCTGGCTACACCTTC. Protein product: CASSLRRAQWSGYTF.

The rearrangement links TRBV5-4 to TRBJ2-5; maybe TRBD2 (7 bases). The CDR3 has 14 residues. V dropped 5 bases and J dropped 5 bases, with 16 bases sitting between them. Germline V gives CDR1 SGHNT, CDR2 YYREEE (reference sequence). The CDR3 DNA follows: TGTGCCAGCAGAGGGGGGGGAACTGGGGAGACCCAGTACTTC. It codes for CASRGGGTGETQYF. Based on the CDR3 plus reference TRBV5-4 and TRBJ2-5, the full variable domain is ETGVTQSPTHLIKTRGQQVTLRCSSQSGHNTVSWYQQALGQGPQFIFQYYREEENGRGNFPPRFSGLQFPNYSSELNVNALELDDSALYLCASRGGGTGETQYFGPGTRLLVL.

This CDR3 reads CASSQVGGSGYTF. CDR3 nucleotide sequence: TGCGCCAGCAGCCAAGTCGGGGGCTCCGGCTACACCTTC. The chain couples TRBV4-3 to TRBJ1-2; D perhaps matches TRBD1 (6 bases). CDR1 and CDR2 from the germline V gene are LGHNA and YSLEER. The CDR3 sequence is 13 residues long. V dropped 1 base and J dropped 8 bases, with 11 bases sitting between them.

This rearrangement joins TRBV28 to TRBJ2-2; possible D gene TRBD2, 5 bases. CDR3 length: 16 amino acids. The germline V gene encodes CDR1 MDHEN and CDR2 SYDVKM. V lost 4 bases to trimming and J lost 0 bases, with 12 bases between them. CDR3 bases: TGTGCCAGCAGTTCCCTTCCGGGAACGAACACCGGGGAGCTGTTTTTT. Its translation: CASSSLPGTNTGELFF.

J is TRBJ1-5 and V is TRBV7-9; D is uncertain. Trimming cost V 2 bases and J 5 bases, with 4 bases left between them. The V gene's germline CDR1 is SEHNR and CDR2 FQNEAQ (reference sequence). CDR3 length equals 12 residues. The chain's CDR3 is CASSLRDQPQHF. The CDR3, as DNA: TGTGCCAGCAGCTTAAGGGATCAGCCCCAGCATTTT.

V gene TRBV4-3 combines with J gene TRBJ2-6; D is uncertain. V was cut by 0 bases and J by 0 bases, with 6 bases left in between. The CDR3 sequence is 16 residues long. CDR1 is LGHNA, CDR2 YSLEER, per germline. As DNA, the CDR3 is TGCGCCAGCAGCCAAGAACCCCCCTCTGGGGCCAACGTCCTGACTTTC. Translation: CASSQEPPSGANVLTF.

The gene calls are TRBV3-1 (or the pseudogene TRBV3-2) and TRBJ1-3; D not certain. Trimming took 4 bases from V and 0 from J, leaving 10 bases between them. The V gene's germline CDR1 is LGHDT and CDR2 YNNKEL (reference sequence). The CDR3 sequence is 15 residues long. The CDR3 DNA follows: TGTGCCAGCAGCCCCCGGAGAGCCTCTGGAAACACCATATATTTT. It encodes CASSPRRASGNTIYF.

The chain joins TRBV28 to TRBJ2-7; TRBD1 matches 9 bases. V dropped 1 base and J dropped 6; count of bases not matched to a gene: 10. CDR1 is MDHEN, CDR2 SYDVKM, per germline. The CDR3 spans 16 residues. CDR3 DNA: TGTGCCAGCAGTTTATTGCGGACAGGGGAATTCTTCGAGCAGTACTTC. Translating it yields CASSLLRTGEFFEQYF. Full variable domain (missing parts from reference TRBV28 and TRBJ2-7): DVKVTQSSRYLVKRTGEKVFLECVQDMDHENMFWYRQDPGLGLRLIYFSYDVKMKEKGDIPEGYSVSREKKERFSLILESASTNQTSMYLCASSLLRTGEFFEQYFGPGTRLTVT.

V gene TRBV19 combines with J gene TRBJ2-7; 8 bases are a match to TRBD1. The germline gives CDR1 LNHDA, CDR2 SQIVND (reference sequence). The CDR3 has 17 residues. V shed 0 bases and J 6 bases; nucleotides not matched to a gene: 13. CDR3 protein: CASSIESGQGLRTEQYF. CDR3 DNA sequence: TGTGCCAGTAGTATAGAAAGCGGACAGGGCCTCCGAACCGAGCAGTACTTC.

The J gene is TRBJ1-3, the V gene TRBV5-5; perhaps TRBD1 as D (5 bases). The CDR3 runs 17 residues. The germline V and J ends were trimmed by 3 bases and 3 bases, with 19 bases remaining between them. Germline-derived CDR1 and CDR2 are SGHKS and YYEKEE (reference sequence). The CDR3 is CASSSWGSAQGGNTIYF. CDR3 coding DNA: TGTGCCAGCAGCTCCTGGGGGTCAGCCCAAGGTGGAAACACCATATATTTT.

This clone appeared a single time. The chain couples TRBV5-1 to TRBJ1-1; no clear D. The germline V gene has CDR1 SGHRS and CDR2 YFSETQ. The CDR3 loop spans 12 amino acids. V lost 3 bases and J 6 bases, leaving 9 bases between the germline ends. The DNA of the CDR3 is TGCGCCAGCAGCTCAGGTAGTGCTGAAGCTTTCTTT. It codes for CASSSGSAEAFF.